The sequence of this T cell receptor beta chain was determined in a study of blood T cell repertoires in COVID-19 (TCRdb year 2020). With regard to the full study: The collaborator samples originated in the United States, Italy and Spain and spanned the acute and convalescent phases of COVID-19. A de-identified subject ID, COVID-19 status, age in years and sex were almost always included in the sample metadata. The repertoires were made available in a free public database intended to serve as a resource for research on the immune response to SARS-CoV-2. Where available, HLA class I and class II types were taken from metadata supplied by the sample provider and were not determined by assay-based typing. Samples came from the ongoing ImmuneRACE study (first 160 participants) plus 1,254 subjects from 6 global collaborators. Subjects who had been exposed to COVID-19, were actively infected with it, or had recovered from it provided the deeply sampled blood TCRbeta repertoires that made up the dataset. The prospective study material was composed of cDNA or gDNA derived from T cells, B-cell-depleted T cells, or PBMCs. The study at large found these results: The amount of clinical and demographic metadata varied by source and participant and was provided uncurated.

TCRbeta CDR3 regions were amplified from genomic DNA using the immunoSEQ Assay, a bias-controlled multiplex PCR. As for the authors' bioinformatics: The number of nucleated cells in each sample was estimated from the amplification of reference gene primers within the assay. To quantify the absolute abundance of each unique TCRbeta CDR3 rearrangement, sequence reads were collapsed and filtered. Productive Simpson clonality was computed per sample as the square root of Simpson's diversity index over productive rearrangements. TCRdb re-hosts the immuneACCESS table, in-frame sequences only. Its copies lack some clones; in the studies checked, an unresolved V gene accounts for under half of them, and the cause for the rest is not known. That table is the source of V, J and clone size, and D and trimming were worked out from the DNA. In this sample the table shows roughly 50,000 clones, about 87% of which occur a single time. Approximately 8.4% of the sample rests with the top ten.

This clone turned up a few times. It lacks a known antigen. Base qualities are not at hand, and no much larger clone is one base apart. Collaborating institutions collected whole blood in K2EDTA tubes following their own protocols. For TCRbeta analysis, collaborators shipped samples as frozen whole blood, isolated PBMCs, or DNA extracted from either of those sample types. Taken from cysteine to phenylalanine, the CDR3 has 17 residues. Of the read, only the CDR3 DNA is kept; its 51 bases are in frame from base 1. The germline V gene yields SGHAT for CDR1 and FQNNGV for CDR2. Trimming leaves V shorter by 5 bases and J shorter by 0 bases, with the junction holding 5 bases beyond the gene matches.

The sequence derives from a man aged 45-60 years with acute or convalescent COVID-19. The source material was peripheral blood. The rearrangement joined TRBV11-2 to TRBJ2-6; TRBD1 aligns with 9 central bases. The DNA sequence is as follows: TGTGCCAGCAGCCCAGGGACAGGGAGCTCTGGGGCCAACGTCCTGACTTTC. The resulting protein is CASSPGTGSSGANVLTF.